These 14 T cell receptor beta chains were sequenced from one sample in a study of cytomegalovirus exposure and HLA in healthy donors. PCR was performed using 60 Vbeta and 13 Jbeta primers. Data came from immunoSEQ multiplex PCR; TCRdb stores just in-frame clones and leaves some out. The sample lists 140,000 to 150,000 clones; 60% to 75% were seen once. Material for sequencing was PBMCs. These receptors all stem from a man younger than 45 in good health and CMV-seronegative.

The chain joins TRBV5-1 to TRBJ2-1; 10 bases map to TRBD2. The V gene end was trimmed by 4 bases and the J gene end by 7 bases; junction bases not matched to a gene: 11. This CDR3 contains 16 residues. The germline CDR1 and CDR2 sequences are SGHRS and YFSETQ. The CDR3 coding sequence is TGCGCCAGCAGCAATACCCCTAGCGGGAGTAGTAATGAGCAGTTCTTC. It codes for CASSNTPSGSSNEQFF.

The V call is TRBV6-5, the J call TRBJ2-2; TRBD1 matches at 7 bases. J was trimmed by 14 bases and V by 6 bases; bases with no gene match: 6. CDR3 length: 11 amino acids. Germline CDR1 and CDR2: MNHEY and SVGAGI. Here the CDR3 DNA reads TGTGCCAGCAGCTGGGCAGGGGGTCTGTTTTTT. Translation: CASSWAGGLFF.

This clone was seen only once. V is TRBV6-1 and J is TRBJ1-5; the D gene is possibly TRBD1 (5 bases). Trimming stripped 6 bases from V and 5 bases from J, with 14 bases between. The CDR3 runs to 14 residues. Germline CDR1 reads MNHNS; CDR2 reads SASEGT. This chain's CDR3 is CASSEQTDYQPQHF. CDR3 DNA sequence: TGTGCCAGCAGCGAACAGACAGATTATCAGCCCCAGCATTTT.

This CDR3 reads CASSQNSGSGETQYF. CDR3 nucleotides: TGTGCCAGCAGCCAAAACAGCGGGAGCGGGGAGACCCAGTACTTC. The rearrangement uses TRBV14 and TRBJ2-5, with 8 bases matching TRBD2. Per the germline V gene, CDR1 is SGHDN and CDR2 is FVKESK. V lost 2 bases, J lost 5 bases, and 7 bases stayed unmatched. There are 15 residues in the CDR3. Full variable domain (rest looked up from reference TRBV14 and TRBJ2-5): EAGVTQFPSHSVIEKGQTVTLRCDPISGHDNLYWYRRVMGKEIKFLLHFVKESKQDESGMPNNRFLAERTGGTYSTLKVQPAELEDSGVYFCASSQNSGSGETQYFGPGTRLLVL.

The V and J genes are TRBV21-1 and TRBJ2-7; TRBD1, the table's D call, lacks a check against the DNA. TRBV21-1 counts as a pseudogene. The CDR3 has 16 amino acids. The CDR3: CASSKAATGRTYEQYF. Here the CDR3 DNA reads TGTGCCAGCAGCAAAGCTGCGACAGGGAGAACCTACGAGCAGTACTTC.

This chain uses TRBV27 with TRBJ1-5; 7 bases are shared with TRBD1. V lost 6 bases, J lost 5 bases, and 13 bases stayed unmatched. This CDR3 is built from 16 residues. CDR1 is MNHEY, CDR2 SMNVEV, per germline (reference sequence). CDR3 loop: CASRRTPGTDYQPQHF. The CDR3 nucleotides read TGTGCCAGCAGACGTACTCCCGGGACAGATTATCAGCCCCAGCATTTT.

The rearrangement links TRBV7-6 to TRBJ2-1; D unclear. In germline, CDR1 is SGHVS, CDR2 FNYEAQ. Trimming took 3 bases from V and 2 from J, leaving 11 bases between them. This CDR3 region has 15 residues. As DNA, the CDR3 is TGTGCCAGCAGCTTCAGACATACAACCTACAATGAGCAGTTCTTC. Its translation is CASSFRHTTYNEQFF.

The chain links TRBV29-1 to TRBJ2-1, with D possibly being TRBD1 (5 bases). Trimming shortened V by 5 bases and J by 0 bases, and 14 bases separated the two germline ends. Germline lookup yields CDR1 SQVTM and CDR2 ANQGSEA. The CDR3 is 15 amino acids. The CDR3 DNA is TGCAGCGTTCCCGCAGGGTCTAGCTCCTACAATGAGCAGTTCTTC. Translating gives CSVPAGSSSYNEQFF.

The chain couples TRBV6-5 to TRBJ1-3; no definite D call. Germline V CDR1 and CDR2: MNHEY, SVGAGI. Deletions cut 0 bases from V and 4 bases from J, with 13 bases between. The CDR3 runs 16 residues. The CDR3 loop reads CASSYSKAVYGNTIYF. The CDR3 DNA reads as TGTGCCAGCAGTTACTCGAAAGCGGTCTACGGAAACACCATATATTTT.

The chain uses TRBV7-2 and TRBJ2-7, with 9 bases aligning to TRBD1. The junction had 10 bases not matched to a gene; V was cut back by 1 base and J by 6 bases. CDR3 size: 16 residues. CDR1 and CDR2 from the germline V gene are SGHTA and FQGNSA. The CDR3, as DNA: TGTGCCAGCAGCTTAGAATTGAGACAGGGGGTTCCCGAGCAGTACTTC. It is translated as CASSLELRQGVPEQYF.

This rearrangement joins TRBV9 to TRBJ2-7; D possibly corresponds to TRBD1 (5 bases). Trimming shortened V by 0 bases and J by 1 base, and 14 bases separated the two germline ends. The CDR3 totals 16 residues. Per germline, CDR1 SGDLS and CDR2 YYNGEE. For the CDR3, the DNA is TGTGCCAGCAGCGTAGGTGGGCCAGGGTCATCCTACGAGCAGTACTTC. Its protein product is CASSVGGPGSSYEQYF.

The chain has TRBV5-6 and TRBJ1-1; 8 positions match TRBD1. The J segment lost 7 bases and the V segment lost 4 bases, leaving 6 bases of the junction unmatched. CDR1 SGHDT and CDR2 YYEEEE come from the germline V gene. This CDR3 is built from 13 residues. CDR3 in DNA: TGTGCCAGCAGCAGGACAGGGCTACTTGAAGCTTTCTTT. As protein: CASSRTGLLEAFF.

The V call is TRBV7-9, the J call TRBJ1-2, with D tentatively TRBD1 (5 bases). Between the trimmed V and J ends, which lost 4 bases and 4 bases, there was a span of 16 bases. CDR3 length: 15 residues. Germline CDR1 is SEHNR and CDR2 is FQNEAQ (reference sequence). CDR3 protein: CASSSERLGLYGYTF. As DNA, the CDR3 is TGTGCCAGCAGCTCTGAACGTTTGGGACTCTATGGCTACACCTTC.

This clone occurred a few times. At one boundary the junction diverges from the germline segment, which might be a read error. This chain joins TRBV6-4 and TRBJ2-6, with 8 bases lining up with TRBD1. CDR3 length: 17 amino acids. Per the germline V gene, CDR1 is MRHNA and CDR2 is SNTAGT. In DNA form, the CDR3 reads TGTGCCAGCAGTGGCGGACAGGGAAGCTCTGGGGCCAACGGCCTGACTTTC. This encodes CASSGGQGSSGANGLTF.